This section outlines one T cell receptor (beta chain) sequence together with its context. The sample is drawn from a study of blood T cell repertoires in COVID-19. The protocol was immunoSEQ multiplex PCR, while the TCRdb copy is restricted to in-frame clones and leaves out a portion. The sample has more than 100,000 clones; roughly 89% are singletons. The clonotype was recovered from a middle-aged man with acute or convalescent COVID-19. Specimen: peripheral blood.

The CDR3 here is CAWSVMDSSSYEQYF. The CDR3 coding sequence is TGTGCCTGGAGTGTAATGGACTCCTCCTCCTACGAGCAGTACTTC. This chain connects TRBV30 to TRBJ2-7; maybe TRBD2 (5 bases). Germline lookup yields CDR1 GTSNPN and CDR2 SVGIG (reference sequence). V shed 0 bases and J shed 0 bases, with 12 bases lying between them. CDR3 size: 15 residues.